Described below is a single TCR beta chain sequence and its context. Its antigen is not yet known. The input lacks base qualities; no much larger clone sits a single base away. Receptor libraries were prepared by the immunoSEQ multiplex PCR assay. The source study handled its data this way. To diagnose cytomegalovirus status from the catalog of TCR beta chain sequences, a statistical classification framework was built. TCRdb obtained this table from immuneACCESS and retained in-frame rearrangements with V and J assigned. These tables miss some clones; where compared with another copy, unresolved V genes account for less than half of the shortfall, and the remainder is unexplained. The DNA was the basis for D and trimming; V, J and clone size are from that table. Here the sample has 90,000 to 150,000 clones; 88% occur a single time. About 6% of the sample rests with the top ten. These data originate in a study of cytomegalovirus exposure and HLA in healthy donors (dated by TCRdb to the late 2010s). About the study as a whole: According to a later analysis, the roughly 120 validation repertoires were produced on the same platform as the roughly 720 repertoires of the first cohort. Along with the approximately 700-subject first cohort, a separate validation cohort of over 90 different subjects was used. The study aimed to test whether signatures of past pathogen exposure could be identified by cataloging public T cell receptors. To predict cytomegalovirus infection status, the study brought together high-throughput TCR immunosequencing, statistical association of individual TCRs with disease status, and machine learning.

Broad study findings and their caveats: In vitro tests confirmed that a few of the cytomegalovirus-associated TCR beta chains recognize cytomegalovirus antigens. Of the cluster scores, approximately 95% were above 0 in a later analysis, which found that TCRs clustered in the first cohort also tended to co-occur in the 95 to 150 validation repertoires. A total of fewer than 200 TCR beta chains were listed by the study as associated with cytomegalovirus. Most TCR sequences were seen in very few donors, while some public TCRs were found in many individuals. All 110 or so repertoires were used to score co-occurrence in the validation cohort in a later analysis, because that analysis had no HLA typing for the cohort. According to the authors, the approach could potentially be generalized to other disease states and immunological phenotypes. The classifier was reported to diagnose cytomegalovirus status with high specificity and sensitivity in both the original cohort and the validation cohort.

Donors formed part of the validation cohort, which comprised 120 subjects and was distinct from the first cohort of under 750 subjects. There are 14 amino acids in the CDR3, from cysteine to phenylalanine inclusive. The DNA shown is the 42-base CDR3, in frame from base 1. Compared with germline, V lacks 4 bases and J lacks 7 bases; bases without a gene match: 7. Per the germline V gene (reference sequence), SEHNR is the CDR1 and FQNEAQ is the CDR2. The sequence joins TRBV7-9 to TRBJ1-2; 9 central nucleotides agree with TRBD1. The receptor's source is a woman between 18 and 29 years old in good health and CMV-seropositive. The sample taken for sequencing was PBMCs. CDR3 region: CASSSPEDRGGYTF. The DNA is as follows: TGTGCCAGCAGCTCCCCCGAGGACAGGGGTGGCTACACCTTC.